This TCR beta chain was identified during a study of OX40 agonist ivuxolimab in advanced cancers. Study-wide background: Patients assigned to dose escalation were diagnosed with hepatocellular carcinoma, melanoma, renal cell or head and neck cancer. The mean age was approximately 60 years, ranging from about 20 to 85, with approximately 85% of participants male. Three individuals attained partial responses, comprising one hepatocellular carcinoma case and two cutaneous melanoma cases. Study conclusions and caveats: In the 0.1-3.0 mg/kg groups, partial responders showed among the lowest expansion.

A remark on this clone: Its target is not known.

The assay was immunoSEQ multiplex PCR, and TCRdb's table has in-frame clones only and misses some. The table has around 75,000 clones, just over 85% seen once; the top ten hold over 2%. Germline CDR1 and CDR2: GTSNPN and SVGIG (reference sequence). The CDR3 is made up of 13 amino acids. The germline V and J ends were trimmed by 0 bases and 9 bases, with 14 bases remaining between them. The sequence derives from an adult with an advanced solid tumor such as melanoma, head and neck, liver or kidney cancer. Sequencing was performed on CD4+ or CD8+ T cells sorted from blood, taken in a trial of the OX40 agonist ivuxolimab. The rearrangement joins TRBV30 to TRBJ1-2, with a possible D match to TRBD1 (6 bases). CDR3 region: CAWSVRGARSYTF. As DNA, the CDR3 is TGTGCCTGGAGTGTACGGGGGGCGCGGAGCTACACCTTC.